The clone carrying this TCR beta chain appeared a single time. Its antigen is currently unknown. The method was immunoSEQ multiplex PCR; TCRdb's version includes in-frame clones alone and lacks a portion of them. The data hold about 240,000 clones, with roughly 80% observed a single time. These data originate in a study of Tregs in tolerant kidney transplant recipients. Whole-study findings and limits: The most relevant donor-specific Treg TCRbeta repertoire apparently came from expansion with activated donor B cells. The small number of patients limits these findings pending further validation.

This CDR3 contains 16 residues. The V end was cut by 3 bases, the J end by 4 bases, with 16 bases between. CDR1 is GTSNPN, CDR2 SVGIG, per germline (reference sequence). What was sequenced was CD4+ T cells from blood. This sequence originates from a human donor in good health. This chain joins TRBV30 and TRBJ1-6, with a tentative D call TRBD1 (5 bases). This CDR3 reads CAWSLPGTGYNSPLHF. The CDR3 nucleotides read TGTGCCTGGAGCCTCCCCGGGACCGGATATAATTCACCCCTCCACTTT. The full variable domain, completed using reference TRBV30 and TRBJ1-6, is SQTIHQWPATLVQPVGSPLSLECTVEGTSNPNLYWYRQAAGRGLQLLFYSVGIGQISSEVPQNLSASRPQDRQFILSSKKLLLSDSGFYLCAWSLPGTGYNSPLHFGNGTRLTVT.